The rows below give T cell receptor beta chains drawn from one sample of a study of cytomegalovirus exposure and HLA in healthy donors. Sequenced by immunoSEQ multiplex PCR; TCRdb stores in-frame clones only, minus some. This repertoire includes 200,000 or so clones. The sample consisted of PBMCs. The receptors come from a boy younger than 18 in good health and CMV-seronegative. Both conserved end residues are part of each CDR3.

>TRBJ2-2|TRBV7-9
CASSLAPGQGTGELFF
>TRBJ1-1|TRBV5-4
CASSLVGVGEAFF
>TRBJ1-2|TRBV4-1
CASSSSTGGGNGYTF
>TRBJ2-4|TRBV19
CASSSNSNRGAKNIQYF
>TRBJ1-1|TRBV29-1
CSVERGMNTEAFF
>TRBJ2-1|TRBV6-4
CATSPSGQGEQFF
>TRBJ1-5|TRBV2
CASSEPEPQHF
>TRBJ2-5|TRBV5-1
CASSWDGTLQETQYF
>TRBJ2-1|TRBV7-7
CASSLAGGMNEQFF
>TRBJ2-5|TRBV30
CAWSAGAVETQYF
>TRBJ2-3|TRBV5-1
CASSRTIDTQYF
>TRBJ2-3|TRBV19
CASSIDGTQYF
>TRBJ1-5|TRBV2
CASSNQGKGQPQHF
>TRBJ1-2|TRBV2
CASRPRVKDRTLGGYTF
>TRBJ2-7|TRBV6-1
CASMVIRDRGHEQYF
>TRBJ2-7|TRBV9
CARRGTSGPGEQYF
>TRBJ1-4|TRBV29-1
CSTSGLDEKLFF
>TRBJ1-2|TRBV14
CASSQVWGPDGYTF
>TRBJ2-7|TRBV28
CASNARSEQYF
>TRBJ2-1|TRBV5-1
CASSLEASSGSRQFF